These T cell receptor beta chains were read from a single sample in a study of blood T cell repertoires in COVID-19. The method was immunoSEQ multiplex PCR; TCRdb's version includes in-frame clones alone and lacks a portion of them. Found here are over 45,000 clones, approximately 87% of them singletons; the top ten hold roughly 12%. The specimen sequenced was peripheral blood. All receptors derive from a human donor in a cohort sampled during active COVID-19. Both conserved end residues are part of each CDR3. D genes are given only for firm matches. Size is stated for part of the rows, as once, few or many counts, or as a class when the clone is expanded.

size	J	V	D	CDR3	DNA
NA	TRBJ1-2	TRBV3-1/TRBV3-2	NA	CASSTRTGNYGYTF	TGTGCCAGCAGCACTCGGACGGGGAACTATGGCTACACCTTC
NA	TRBJ1-1	TRBV3-1/TRBV3-2	TRBD1	CASSPTGAPEAFF	TGTGCCAGCAGCCCTACAGGGGCCCCTGAAGCTTTCTTT
NA	TRBJ2-1	TRBV11-2	NA	CASSAVRGTRSYNEQFF	TGTGCCAGCAGCGCGGTTAGGGGGACGAGGTCCTACAATGAGCAGTTCTTC
NA	TRBJ2-7	TRBV6-5	NA	CASTGRYAYEQYF	TGTGCCAGCACAGGGAGGTATGCCTACGAGCAGTACTTC
NA	TRBJ1-2	TRBV5-6	NA	CASSPILEGDYGYTF	TGTGCCAGCAGCCCCATCCTTGAAGGGGACTATGGCTACACCTTC
NA	TRBJ1-4	TRBV5-6	NA	CASSPKGWASGDEKLFF	TGTGCCAGCAGCCCGAAGGGTTGGGCCTCGGGGGATGAAAAACTGTTTTTT
NA	TRBJ2-7	TRBV6-5	TRBD1	CASSGQGYEQYF	TGTGCCAGCAGCGGACAGGGCTACGAGCAGTACTTC
NA	TRBJ1-1	TRBV6-2/TRBV6-3	TRBD1	CASSYGQENTEAFF	TGTGCCAGCAGTTATGGACAGGAAAACACTGAAGCTTTCTTT
NA	TRBJ1-4	TRBV9	NA	CASSPGFASTNEKLFF	TGTGCCAGCAGCCCCGGTTTTGCCTCAACTAATGAAAAACTGTTTTTT
NA	TRBJ1-3	TRBV5-1	NA	CASSEGSSGNTIYF	TGCGCCAGCAGCGAGGGAAGCTCTGGAAACACCATATATTTT
NA	TRBJ1-2	TRBV6-6	TRBD1	CASSRRQGANYGYTF	TGTGCCAGCAGCCGGCGACAGGGAGCTAACTATGGCTACACCTTC
NA	TRBJ1-2	TRBV12-5	TRBD1	CASGFQTGEANYGYTF	TGTGCTAGTGGTTTTCAGACAGGGGAAGCTAACTATGGCTACACCTTC
NA	TRBJ2-1	TRBV7-3	TRBD2	CASSLTPWGSGGYGQFF	TGTGCCAGCAGCTTAACCCCCTGGGGTAGCGGGGGGTACGGGCAGTTCTTC
NA	TRBJ1-4	TRBV7-9	TRBD1	CASRDDFRDSNEKLFF	TGTGCCAGCAGGGATGACTTCAGGGACAGTAATGAAAAACTGTTTTTT
NA	TRBJ1-3	TRBV5-1	NA	CASSLGVQDSGNTIYF	TGCGCCAGCAGCTTGGGCGTACAGGACTCTGGAAACACCATATATTTT
NA	TRBJ1-6	TRBV7-9	NA	CASSAQNSPLHF	TGTGCCAGCAGCGCACAGAATTCACCCCTCCACTTT
NA	TRBJ1-1	TRBV19	TRBD1	CASCLRQGEAFF	TGTGCCAGTTGCCTGAGACAGGGTGAAGCTTTCTTT
once	TRBJ2-1	TRBV4-2	TRBD2	CASSQGPSGGDNEQFF	TGTGCCAGCAGCCAAGGGCCTAGCGGGGGTGATAATGAGCAGTTCTTC
NA	TRBJ1-5	TRBV19	TRBD1	CASSFRTGEFNQPQHF	TGTGCCAGTAGTTTTCGGACAGGGGAATTCAATCAGCCCCAGCATTTT
NA	TRBJ1-2	TRBV7-2	NA	CASSLEPTVNYGYTF	TGTGCCAGCAGCTTAGAGCCTACAGTAAACTATGGCTACACCTTC
NA	TRBJ2-7	TRBV5-1	NA	CASSSGDRTYEQYF	TGCGCCAGCAGCTCAGGGGACCGAACCTACGAGCAGTACTTC
once	TRBJ2-7	TRBV11-2	TRBD1	CASSYRDSDYEQYF	TGTGCCAGCAGCTATCGGGACAGCGACTACGAGCAGTACTTC
NA	TRBJ1-5	TRBV30	NA	CAWTLQGGQPQHF	TGTGCCTGGACGCTACAGGGAGGGCAGCCCCAGCATTTT
NA	TRBJ1-3	TRBV7-6	NA	CASSLASGVGNTIYF	TGTGCCAGCAGCTTAGCTTCGGGGGTCGGAAACACCATATATTTT
NA	TRBJ2-2	TRBV27	NA	CASSLPPDRNTGELFF	TGTGCCAGCAGTTTACCCCCGGACAGAAACACCGGGGAGCTGTTTTTT
NA	TRBJ2-7	TRBV5-1	TRBD1	CASSLDLGTAQASTYEQYF	TGCGCCAGCAGCTTGGACCTAGGGACAGCCCAGGCGAGTACCTACGAGCAGTACTTC
NA	TRBJ1-1	TRBV19	TRBD1	CASSIYTGGRTEAFF	TGTGCCAGTAGTATATACACAGGGGGGAGGACTGAAGCTTTCTTT
NA	TRBJ1-2	TRBV14	NA	CASSTNRGGGVAGYTF	TGTGCCAGCAGCACCAACCGGGGAGGCGGGGTTGCTGGCTACACCTTC
NA	TRBJ2-2	TRBV7-9	TRBD1	CASRLRDRDTGELFF	TGTGCCAGCCGTTTACGGGACAGGGACACCGGGGAGCTGTTTTTT
NA	TRBJ1-1	TRBV7-8	NA	CASSRSWAANTEAFF	TGTGCCAGCAGCCGCAGTTGGGCCGCGAACACTGAAGCTTTCTTT